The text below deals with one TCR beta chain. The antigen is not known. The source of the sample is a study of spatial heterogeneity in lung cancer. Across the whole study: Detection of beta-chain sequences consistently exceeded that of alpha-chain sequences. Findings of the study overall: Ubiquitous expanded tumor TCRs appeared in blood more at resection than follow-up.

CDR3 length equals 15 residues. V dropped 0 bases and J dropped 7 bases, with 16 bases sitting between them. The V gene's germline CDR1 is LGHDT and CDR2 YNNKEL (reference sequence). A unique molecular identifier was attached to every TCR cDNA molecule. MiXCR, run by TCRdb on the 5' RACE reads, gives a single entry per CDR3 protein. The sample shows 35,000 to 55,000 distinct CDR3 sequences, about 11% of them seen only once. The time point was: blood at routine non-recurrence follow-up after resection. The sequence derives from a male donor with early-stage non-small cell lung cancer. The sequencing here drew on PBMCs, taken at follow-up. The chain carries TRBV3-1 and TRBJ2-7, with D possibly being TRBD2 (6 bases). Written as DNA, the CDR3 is TGTGCCAGCAGCCAAGACACCACGACGGGGAGGGAGCAGTACTTC. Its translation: CASSQDTTTGREQYF.